Following are 12 T cell receptor beta chains from one sample sequenced in a study of blood T cell repertoires in COVID-19. TCRdb's table, derived via immunoSEQ multiplex PCR, lists solely in-frame clones and lacks some. The sample lists 75,000 to 95,000 clones, around 90% occurring once. Source material: peripheral blood. All receptors derive from a human donor in a cohort sampled during active COVID-19.

V is TRBV6-6 and J is TRBJ2-7; no definite D call. Deletions cut 2 bases from V and 6 bases from J, with 8 bases between. CDR1 is MNHNY and CDR2 is SVGAGI in the germline V gene (reference sequence). The CDR3 runs 12 residues. CDR3 region: CASSYDITEQYF. The CDR3 DNA reads TGTGCCAGCAGTTACGACATAACCGAGCAGTACTTC.

The chain is built from TRBV25-1 and TRBJ2-7; 11 bases match TRBD2. Trimming removed 1 base from V and 3 bases from J; junction bases left unmatched: 5. Germline V CDR1 and CDR2: MGHDK, SYGVNS. The CDR3 is made up of 16 amino acids. This CDR3 is CASSELTSGSYYEQYF. The CDR3 nucleotides read TGTGCCAGCAGTGAATTAACTAGCGGGAGCTACTACGAGCAGTACTTC.

The chain has TRBV10-3 and TRBJ2-1, with a tentative D call TRBD1 (5 bases). Germline V gives CDR1 ENHRY, CDR2 SYGVKD. V was trimmed by 3 bases and J by 0 bases, leaving 12 bases between them. The CDR3 has 16 amino acids. CDR3 loop: CAISERGNSSYNEQFF. In DNA form, the CDR3 reads TGTGCCATCAGTGAAAGGGGCAATAGCTCCTACAATGAGCAGTTCTTC.

DNA for the CDR3: TGTGCCAGCAGTTCAGGGGGCCTTAACTATGGCTACACCTTC. Translating gives CASSSGGLNYGYTF. This sequence joins TRBV5-4 and TRBJ1-2; the match to TRBD1 covers 8 bases. Trimming cost V 5 bases and J 1 base; bases outside gene matches: 4. The CDR3 has 14 amino acids. Germline V lookup: CDR1 SGHNT, CDR2 YYREEE (reference sequence). Full variable domain (rest looked up from reference TRBV5-4 and TRBJ1-2): ETGVTQSPTHLIKTRGQQVTLRCSSQSGHNTVSWYQQALGQGPQFIFQYYREEENGRGNFPPRFSGLQFPNYSSELNVNALELDDSALYLCASSSGGLNYGYTFGSGTRLTVV.

The chain couples TRBV28 to TRBJ1-2; a possible D gene is TRBD1 (5 bases). Trimming stripped 3 bases from V and 2 bases from J, with 19 bases between. Per the germline V gene, CDR1 is MDHEN and CDR2 is SYDVKM. The CDR3 sequence is 17 residues long. CDR3 amino acids: CASSFSSRGRENYGYTF. The CDR3 nucleotides are TGTGCCAGCAGTTTTTCCTCGCGGGGCAGGGAGAACTATGGCTACACCTTC.

The gene calls are TRBV5-1 and TRBJ2-4; D may be TRBD2 (5 bases). This CDR3 spans 14 amino acids. CDR1 is SGHRS, CDR2 YFSETQ, per germline. Trimming removed 0 bases at V and 3 bases at J, with 7 bases between. The CDR3 sequence is CASSLAGDKNIQYF. Here the CDR3 DNA reads TGCGCCAGCAGCTTGGCCGGGGACAAAAACATTCAGTACTTC.

To note about this clone: Germline and junction disagree at one end, which may indicate a read error. The rearrangement uses TRBV6-6 and TRBJ1-1, with 8 bases lining up with TRBD1. The germline V gene has CDR1 MNHNY and CDR2 SVGAGI (reference sequence). The CDR3 runs to 14 residues. The CDR3 sequence is CASIPSGTGREGFF. CDR3 coding DNA: TGTGCCAGCATTCCCAGTGGGACAGGCCGGGAAGGTTTCTTT.

Remarks on this clone: The junction shows a germline mismatch at one end, possibly a read error. The chain combines TRBV7-9 with TRBJ2-5; the match to TRBD1 covers 9 bases. Germline lookup yields CDR1 SEHNR and CDR2 FQNEAQ (reference sequence). This CDR3 is 14 amino acids long. DNA of the CDR3: TGTGTCAGCAGCTCCCGGGACAGGGAAGAGACCCAGTACTTC. Translation: CVSSSRDREETQYF.

The V call is TRBV27, the J call TRBJ1-1; 10 bases align to TRBD1. Germline assignment: CDR1 MNHEY and CDR2 SMNVEV (reference sequence). V shed 6 bases and J 4 bases; nucleotides not matched to a gene: 11. This CDR3 has 16 residues. The CDR3 reads CASRKGQGVVGTEAFF. DNA of the CDR3: TGTGCCAGCAGGAAAGGACAGGGGGTTGTAGGCACTGAAGCTTTCTTT.

The V call is TRBV5-1, the J call TRBJ2-1, with D maybe TRBD2 (6 bases). Trimming stripped 3 bases from V and 2 bases from J, with 15 bases between. The CDR3 has 16 residues. The germline CDR1 and CDR2 sequences are SGHRS and YFSETQ. The CDR3 nucleotides read TGCGCCAGCAGCTCGGGGGAGACTATCCCCTACAATGAGCAGTTCTTC. It translates to CASSSGETIPYNEQFF.

The J gene is TRBJ2-3, the V gene TRBV29-1, with 7 bases lining up with TRBD1. Per germline, CDR1 SQVTM and CDR2 ANQGSEA. J lost 6 bases, V lost 6 bases, and 12 bases had no gene match. The CDR3 runs 14 residues. CDR3 protein: CSVHPGGSMDTQYF. CDR3 in DNA: TGCAGCGTGCACCCAGGGGGAAGTATGGATACGCAGTATTTT.

The chain combines TRBV6-2 or TRBV6-3 with TRBJ2-3; tentative D call: TRBD2 (6 bases). CDR3 length: 15 amino acids. Per germline, CDR1 MNHEY and CDR2 SVGEGT. The V gene lost 3 bases and the J gene lost 3 bases, with 13 bases spanning the gap. CDR3 region: CASSYEAGGTDTQYF. CDR3 nucleotide sequence: TGTGCCAGCAGTTATGAGGCCGGAGGGACAGATACGCAGTATTTT.